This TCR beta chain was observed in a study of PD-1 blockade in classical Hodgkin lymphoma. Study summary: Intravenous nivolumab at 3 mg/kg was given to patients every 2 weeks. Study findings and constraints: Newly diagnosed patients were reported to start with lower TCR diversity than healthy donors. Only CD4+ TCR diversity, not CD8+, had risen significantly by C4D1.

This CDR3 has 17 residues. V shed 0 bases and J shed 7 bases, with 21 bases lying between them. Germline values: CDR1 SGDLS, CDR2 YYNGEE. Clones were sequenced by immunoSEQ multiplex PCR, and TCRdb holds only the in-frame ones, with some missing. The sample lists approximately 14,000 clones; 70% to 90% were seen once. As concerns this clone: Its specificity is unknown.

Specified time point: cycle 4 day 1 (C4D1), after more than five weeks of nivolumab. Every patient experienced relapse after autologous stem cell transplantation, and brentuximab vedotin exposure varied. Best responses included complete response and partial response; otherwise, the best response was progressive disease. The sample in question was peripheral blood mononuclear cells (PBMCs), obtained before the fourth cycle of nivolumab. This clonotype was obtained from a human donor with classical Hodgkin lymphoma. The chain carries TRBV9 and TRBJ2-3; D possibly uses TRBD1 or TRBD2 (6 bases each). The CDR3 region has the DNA TGTGCCAGCAGCGTAGACGGTCTCGGGGGCCCCCAAAATACGCAGTATTTT. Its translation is CASSVDGLGGPQNTQYF.